Listed below are T cell receptor beta chains from one sample, sequenced in a study of blood T cell repertoires in COVID-19. Sequenced by immunoSEQ multiplex PCR; TCRdb stores in-frame clones only, minus some. The sample consists of about 240,000 clones, 80% to 85% of them appearing once. Material for sequencing was peripheral blood. Receptors were obtained from a woman under 30 with acute or convalescent COVID-19. The CDR3 runs from the conserved cysteine through the conserved F or W. The D gene is left open where the match is weak. Size tells how often a clone was seen (once, few, many) or the class of an expanded clone, and some rows leave it out.

.	TRBV4-3	TRBJ2-5	TRBD2	TGCGCCAGCAGCCAAGATATAGCGGGTAACCAAGAGACCCAGTACTTC	CASSQDIAGNQETQYF
.	TRBV19	TRBJ2-1	TRBD2	TGTGCCAGTAGCCCCGTTAGCGGGAGGGCCATCAATGAGCAGTTCTTC	CASSPVSGRAINEQFF
.	TRBV2	TRBJ2-7	TRBD1	TGTGCCAGCAGCGCCGGGACAGGGTTTCTCTACGAGCAGTACTTC	CASSAGTGFLYEQYF
.	TRBV6-1	TRBJ1-2	TRBD1	TGTGCCAGCAGTGAAGCCCCGGACAGGGCCTATGGCTACACCTTC	CASSEAPDRAYGYTF
.	TRBV27	TRBJ2-2	.	TGTGCCAGCAGTTTATCCGACACCGGGGAGCTGTTTTTT	CASSLSDTGELFF
.	TRBV7-2	TRBJ1-5	.	TGTGCCAGCAGCTCAAGCGGACAGAGCAATCAGCCCCAGCATTTT	CASSSSGQSNQPQHF
.	TRBV28	TRBJ1-4	TRBD1	TGTGCCAGCAGTCCGACAGGGGTTGGTGAAAAACTGTTTTTT	CASSPTGVGEKLFF
.	TRBV7-2	TRBJ2-7	TRBD2	TGTGCCAGCAGCCTAGGATCGTATGGACTAGCGTACGAGCAGTACTTC	CASSLGSYGLAYEQYF
.	TRBV6-5	TRBJ2-1	TRBD2	TGTGCCAGCAGTTACTCCGGACTAGCGGGAGGGAATGAGCAGTTCTTC	CASSYSGLAGGNEQFF
once	TRBV19	TRBJ2-3	TRBD1	TGTGCCAGTAGTTTGGGACAGCCTCCAGATACGCAGTATTTT	CASSLGQPPDTQYF
.	TRBV5-6	TRBJ2-5	TRBD2	TGTGCCAGCAGCCGTATCGGGAGGCCCGGAAGGGCAGAGACCCAGTACTTC	CASSRIGRPGRAETQYF
few	TRBV7-2	TRBJ2-1	TRBD2	TGTGCCAGCAGCTTGACTAGCTTGAATGAGCAGTTCTTC	CASSLTSLNEQFF
.	TRBV2	TRBJ1-1	TRBD1	TGTGCCAGCAGTGACTTCGCAGGGGGGACTGAAGCTTTCTTT	CASSDFAGGTEAFF
.	TRBV5-4	TRBJ2-1	TRBD1	TGTGCCAGCAGCTCCCCTACAGGGGATGAGCAGTTCTTC	CASSSPTGDEQFF
.	TRBV11-2	TRBJ2-7	TRBD1	TGTGCCAGCAGCTTGACAGGGTACGAGCAGTACTTC	CASSLTGYEQYF
.	TRBV5-6	TRBJ2-1	TRBD2	TGTGCCAGCAGCTTATTAGGTCGGGAGGGTACGGCCCCGATCTTC	CASSLLGREGTAPIF
.	TRBV27	TRBJ2-7	TRBD2	TGTGCCAGCAGTCCAGGGAGCGGGAGCTCCTACGAGCAGTACTTC	CASSPGSGSSYEQYF
.	TRBV7-6	TRBJ2-1	TRBD2	TGTGCCAGCAGCGGGAGGGACCTCACTGCTGGTGAGCAGTTCTTC	CASSGRDLTAGEQFF
.	TRBV28	TRBJ2-7	TRBD2	TGTGCCAGCAACCCCGGGACTAGCGGCACCTACGAGCAGTACTTC	CASNPGTSGTYEQYF
.	TRBV3-1/TRBV3-2	TRBJ2-1	TRBD2	TGTGCCAGCAGCCAGACTAGCGGGAGGGTCTACAATGAGCAGTTCTTC	CASSQTSGRVYNEQFF
.	TRBV2	TRBJ2-7	.	TGTGCCAGCAGCTCGGACACGTCCTACGAGCAGTACTTC	CASSSDTSYEQYF
.	TRBV6-5	TRBJ1-1	TRBD1	TGTGCCAGCAGTTCCCTGGGACAGGGGAACACTGAAGCTTTCTTT	CASSSLGQGNTEAFF
.	TRBV6-5	TRBJ2-1	.	TGTGCCAGCAGCCTCGGGACACCCTATTACAATGAGCAGTTCTTC	CASSLGTPYYNEQFF
.	TRBV6-4	TRBJ2-3	TRBD2	TGTGCCAGCAGTGAAGATGCCGGGACTAGCGGGACAGATACGCAGTATTTT	CASSEDAGTSGTDTQYF
.	TRBV5-1	TRBJ1-3	.	TGCGCCAGCAGCTTGGGCACAGGGTATCAGGGAAACACCATATATTTT	CASSLGTGYQGNTIYF
.	TRBV15	TRBJ1-3	.	TGTGCCACCAGCAGAGATCGAGCGGGCTCTGGAAACACCATATATTTT	CATSRDRAGSGNTIYF
.	TRBV5-5	TRBJ2-5	TRBD1	TGTGCCAGCAGCAAGACAGGGGAGTTTGAAGAGACCCAGTACTTC	CASSKTGEFEETQYF